The 20 T cell receptor beta chains in this list originate from one sample, sequenced in a study of PD-1 blockade in classical Hodgkin lymphoma. The patients all showed relapse after autologous stem cell transplantation, while their brentuximab vedotin exposure varied. The method was immunoSEQ multiplex PCR; TCRdb's version includes in-frame clones alone and lacks a portion of them. The table records almost 85,000 clones, roughly nine tenths of them present only once. The sample here was peripheral blood mononuclear cells (PBMCs), taken at baseline. These receptors originate from a human donor with classical Hodgkin lymphoma.

The chain employs TRBV5-6 and TRBJ2-7, with 7 bases identical to TRBD1. The V gene's germline CDR1 is SGHDT and CDR2 YYEEEE. With 2 bases clipped from V and 3 bases from J, the junction kept 8 bases outside the gene matches. The CDR3 totals 15 residues. In DNA, the CDR3 is TGTGCCAGCAGCTTTAGACAGACAGGGAACTACGAGCAGTACTTC. As protein: CASSFRQTGNYEQYF.

V and J are TRBV7-9 and TRBJ1-1; D might be TRBD1 (5 bases). The CDR3 consists of 16 residues. Germline V gene data show CDR1 as SEHNR and CDR2 as FQNEAQ (reference sequence). With 8 bases removed from V and 0 bases from J, the gap between germline ends came to 19 bases. CDR3 region: CASSYGLAGLNTEAFF. The CDR3 nucleotides are TGTGCCAGCTCCTATGGATTGGCGGGGCTGAACACTGAAGCTTTCTTT.

The chain has TRBV30 and TRBJ2-5; no reliable D call. V was cut by 4 bases and J by 5 bases, with 14 bases left in between. The germline gives CDR1 GTSNPN, CDR2 SVGIG (reference sequence). This CDR3 is 13 amino acids long. The CDR3 loop reads CAWTPRFGETQYF. The CDR3 DNA reads as TGTGCCTGGACCCCGAGGTTCGGGGAGACCCAGTACTTC.

This chain connects TRBV15 to TRBJ2-7, with D unclear. Looked up from germline, CDR1 is LNHNV and CDR2 is YYDKDF (reference sequence). Trimming cost V 2 bases and J 4 bases, with 18 bases left between them. This CDR3 is 16 amino acids long. CDR3 amino acids: CATSRRVSRTLYEQYF. DNA for the CDR3: TGTGCCACCAGCAGACGTGTGAGCCGGACCCTTTACGAGCAGTACTTC.

The rearrangement links TRBV19 to TRBJ1-5; D possibly corresponds to TRBD1 (5 bases). From germline, CDR1 is LNHDA and CDR2 SQIVND (reference sequence). With 3 bases removed from V and 2 bases from J, the gap between germline ends came to 14 bases. This CDR3 comprises 16 residues. The CDR3 protein is CASSMTNQGRNQPQHF. DNA for the CDR3: TGTGCCAGTAGTATGACCAATCAGGGACGCAATCAGCCCCAGCATTTT.

The genes are TRBV7-2 and TRBJ1-2; 8 bases are shared with TRBD1. This CDR3 contains 19 residues. The germline gives CDR1 SGHTA, CDR2 FQGNSA. Trimming took 5 bases from V and 4 from J; bases not matched to a gene: 21. The CDR3 DNA follows: TGTGCCAGCAGCCCGCAGGTCGACAGGGGCCGTTATCTAGGCTATGGCTACACCTTC. As protein: CASSPQVDRGRYLGYGYTF.

CDR3 residues: CASSLSGAMKGKLFF. CDR3 DNA: TGTGCCAGCAGTTTATCAGGGGCGATGAAGGGAAAACTGTTTTTT. The chain has TRBV27 and TRBJ1-4; possibly TRBD1 for D (5 bases). Per germline, CDR1 MNHEY and CDR2 SMNVEV (reference sequence). This CDR3 comprises 15 residues. V was clipped by 0 bases and J by 10 bases, with 15 bases between them.

The chain carries TRBV19 and TRBJ1-2, with no clear D. Germline V gene data show CDR1 as LNHDA and CDR2 as SQIVND (reference sequence). The CDR3 totals 15 residues. V was shortened by 4 bases and J by 3 bases, with 15 bases between the two germline ends. The DNA of the CDR3 is TGTGCCAGTAGTACCGAAAGCGGTCTCGACTATGGCTACACCTTC. As protein: CASSTESGLDYGYTF.

The chain links TRBV28 to TRBJ1-3; tentatively, D is TRBD1 (6 bases). The V and J ends lost 6 bases and 0 bases respectively, with 15 bases between them. CDR3 length: 16 residues. Germline values: CDR1 MDHEN, CDR2 SYDVKM. For the CDR3, the DNA is TGTGCCAGCAGAGAACAGGGTTGGACCTCTGGAAACACCATATATTTT. This gives the protein CASREQGWTSGNTIYF.

This clone was recorded only once. This rearrangement joins TRBV11-2 to TRBJ2-2; tentative D call: TRBD1 (6 bases). CDR1 is SGHAT, CDR2 FQNNGV, per germline. V was clipped by 1 base and J by 4 bases, with 13 bases between them. The CDR3 is 16 amino acids. CDR3 amino acids: CASSLAQGSVTGELFF. The CDR3 DNA sequence: TGTGCCAGCAGCTTAGCGCAGGGGTCGGTCACCGGGGAGCTGTTTTTT.

This chain joins TRBV29-1 and TRBJ2-2; D is perhaps TRBD2 (5 bases). The CDR3 covers 15 residues. With 0 bases removed from V and 1 base from J, the gap between germline ends came to 9 bases. From germline, CDR1 is SQVTM and CDR2 ANQGSEA. CDR3 DNA: TGCAGCGTTGAAGATCCGGGAAAGAACACCGGGGAGCTGTTTTTT. Encoded protein: CSVEDPGKNTGELFF.

V and J are TRBV2 and TRBJ2-3, with TRBD2 matching 12 bases. Per germline, CDR1 SNHLY and CDR2 FYNNEI. J lost 1 base, V lost 5 bases, and 16 bases had no gene match. The CDR3 sequence is 20 residues long. This chain's CDR3 is CASSPKTSGRVSGGTDTQYF. For the CDR3, the DNA is TGTGCCAGCAGTCCGAAGACTAGCGGGAGAGTAAGCGGAGGCACAGATACGCAGTATTTT.

This chain connects TRBV5-6 to TRBJ2-7; perhaps TRBD1 as D (5 bases). Germline values: CDR1 SGHDT, CDR2 YYEEEE. The ends were cut back, 0 bases at V and 4 bases at J, with 11 bases in the middle. The CDR3 is 14 residues long. The CDR3 loop reads CASSLGGAHYEQYF. In DNA form, the CDR3 reads TGTGCCAGCAGCTTGGGTGGGGCCCATTACGAGCAGTACTTC.

This sequence joins TRBV5-6 and TRBJ2-3; tentative D call: TRBD1 (5 bases). Germline V gene lookup returns CDR1 SGHDT and CDR2 YYEEEE. The V end lost 3 bases, the J end lost 6 bases, and 5 bases lay between the germline ends. This CDR3 has 11 amino acids. The CDR3 DNA reads TGTGCCAGCAGCTGGGGCGATACGCAGTATTTT. It yields the protein CASSWGDTQYF.

The chain recombines TRBV14 with TRBJ2-3; TRBD2 matches at 7 bases. The CDR3 has 16 amino acids. The germline V gene has CDR1 SGHDN and CDR2 FVKESK. The junction had 9 bases not matched to a gene; V was cut back by 4 bases and J by 2 bases. The CDR3 sequence: CASSLWTRAITDTQYF. CDR3 nucleotides: TGTGCCAGCAGCCTTTGGACTAGAGCAATCACAGATACGCAGTATTTT.

The chain joins TRBV28 to TRBJ1-6, with D unclear. Germline V gene data show CDR1 as MDHEN and CDR2 as SYDVKM. Trimming took off 2 bases at V and 7 bases at J, with 15 bases between the two ends. CDR3 length: 16 residues. CDR3 residues: CASSLGGSSSNSPLHF. CDR3 DNA: TGTGCCAGCAGTTTAGGTGGGAGTAGTAGCAATTCACCCCTCCACTTT.

This sequence joins TRBV4-1 and TRBJ2-7; 7 bases are shared with TRBD1. The CDR3 spans 15 residues. The J segment lost 3 bases and the V segment lost 0 bases, leaving 5 bases of the junction unmatched. The V gene's germline CDR1 is MGHRA and CDR2 YSYEKL. The CDR3 region is CASSQEYRGLYEQYF. CDR3 nucleotide sequence: TGCGCCAGCAGCCAAGAGTACAGGGGTCTCTACGAGCAGTACTTC.

The J gene is TRBJ2-7, the V gene TRBV9; 11 bases map to TRBD2. Germline loops: CDR1 SGDLS, CDR2 YYNGEE. J was trimmed by 0 bases and V by 3 bases; bases with no gene match: 8. This CDR3 has 17 residues. CDR3 sequence reads: CASSGELAGGGSYEQYF. DNA for the CDR3: TGTGCCAGCAGCGGAGAGCTAGCGGGAGGTGGCTCCTACGAGCAGTACTTC.

The chain recombines TRBV6-5 with TRBJ2-7; no definite D call. The CDR3 runs 13 residues. Germline V lookup: CDR1 MNHEY, CDR2 SVGAGI. V lost 6 bases and J lost 2, with 11 bases in between. The CDR3 DNA reads TGTGCCAGCAGCCAAGGCGGAACCTACGAGCAGTACTTC. The encoded protein is CASSQGGTYEQYF.

The rearrangement links TRBV10-1 to TRBJ1-1, with 7 bases aligning to TRBD1. Trimming cost V 7 bases and J 2 bases; bases outside gene matches: 7. The CDR3 covers 14 residues. Germline CDR1 is WNHNN and CDR2 is SYGVQD (reference sequence). CDR3 sequence reads: CASTRDSSNTEAFF. The CDR3 DNA reads TGCGCCAGCACCAGGGACAGCTCAAACACTGAAGCTTTCTTT.